Sequencing of this T cell receptor beta chain was carried out in a study of Tregs in tolerant kidney transplant recipients. Method: immunoSEQ multiplex PCR; TCRdb's copy keeps in-frame clones and lacks some. The repertoire holds thousands of clones, with approximately 45% as singletons. Per germline, CDR1 SGHAT and CDR2 FQNNGV. The germline V and J ends were trimmed by 4 bases and 6 bases, with 7 bases remaining between them. The CDR3 length is 12 residues. This clone was picked up a small number of times. Its antigen is undetermined. This TCR was sampled from a human donor in good health. This chain joins TRBV11-2 and TRBJ1-5; D perhaps matches TRBD1 (6 bases). Sequenced material: CD4+ T cells from blood cultured with allogeneic cells. The CDR3 nucleotides are TGTGCCAGCAGCTACAGGGCTCAGCCCCAGCATTTT. This gives the protein CASSYRAQPQHF.